The 18 T cell receptor beta chains below were found in one sample sequenced in a study of shared clonotypes between healthy human individuals. The table came from immunoSEQ multiplex PCR; TCRdb's copy has only in-frame clones and leaves some out. The table has more than 850,000 clones, around 82% seen once. Source material: memory CD4+ T cells from PBMCs. Subset described: CD45RA-negative fraction. The origin of the receptors is a man younger than 30 in good health. Some clones in this sample may be carry-over from other donors' samples.

The V call is TRBV18, the J call TRBJ2-4; D gene unclear. The V end lost 1 base, the J end lost 0 bases, and 4 bases lay between the germline ends. Germline assignment: CDR1 KGHSH and CDR2 LQKENI. This CDR3 is built from 14 residues. As DNA, the CDR3 is TGTGCCAGCTCACCACTTTTAGCCAAAAACATTCAGTACTTC. This sequence encodes CASSPLLAKNIQYF.

On this clone: The same CDR3 is also encoded by other DNA sequences in this sample. The V gene is TRBV27, the J gene TRBJ2-7; 9 bases are shared with TRBD1. The junction had 4 bases not matched to a gene; V was cut back by 6 bases and J by 4 bases. Germline V lookup: CDR1 MNHEY, CDR2 SMNVEV (reference sequence). CDR3 length equals 13 residues. CDR3: CASSRDRGYEQYF. CDR3 nucleotide sequence: TGTGCCAGCAGCCGCGACAGGGGGTACGAGCAGTACTTC.

The rearrangement uses TRBV4-3 and TRBJ1-1, with D perhaps TRBD1 (5 bases). The CDR3 contains 17 residues. CDR1 is LGHNA, CDR2 YSLEER, per germline. V was trimmed by 1 base and J by 0 bases, leaving 15 bases between them. CDR3 amino acids: CASSQVPPGPMNTEAFF. DNA for the CDR3: TGCGCCAGCAGCCAAGTTCCCCCGGGACCCATGAACACTGAAGCTTTCTTT.

This clone appeared a few times. The chain is built from TRBV21-1 and TRBJ1-2; the table's D call TRBD1 went unverified against the DNA. TRBV21-1 is labeled a pseudogene. CDR3 length: 15 residues. This chain's CDR3 is CNCTPPSPENRVHAF. CDR3 bases: TGTAACTGTACCCCCCCATCCCCCGAGAACAGGGTTCACGCCTTC.

This clone was picked up a small number of times. This chain uses TRBV19 with TRBJ2-6, with unresolved D. The CDR3 covers 17 residues. Germline V gene data show CDR1 as LNHDA and CDR2 as SQIVND (reference sequence). The ends were cut back, 3 bases at V and 0 bases at J, with 12 bases in the middle. This CDR3 reads CASSISEAYSGANVLTF. DNA for the CDR3: TGTGCCAGTAGTATTTCAGAGGCGTACTCTGGGGCCAACGTCCTGACTTTC.

V usage is TRBV2 and J usage is TRBJ1-2, with D perhaps TRBD1 (6 bases). Germline CDR1 and CDR2: SNHLY and FYNNEI. V lost 6 bases to trimming and J lost 5 bases, with 13 bases between them. There are 13 residues in the CDR3. CDR3 nucleotides: TGTGCCAGCAGACCACAGGGAATATATGGCTACACCTTC. This gives the protein CASRPQGIYGYTF.

The chain carries TRBV19 and TRBJ2-7; D gene uncertain. This CDR3 spans 11 amino acids. Germline V lookup: CDR1 LNHDA, CDR2 SQIVND (reference sequence). V lost 6 bases, J lost 2 bases, and 5 bases lay in between. The CDR3 here is CASSDTYEQYF. The CDR3 DNA sequence: TGTGCCAGTAGCGACACCTACGAGCAGTACTTC.

This rearrangement joins TRBV5-1 to TRBJ2-1; 13 nucleotides align to TRBD2. The V gene's germline CDR1 is SGHRS and CDR2 YFSETQ. Germline trimming cut 6 bases from V and 1 base from J; bases unmatched to any gene: 4. The CDR3 is made up of 16 amino acids. Here the CDR3 reads CASIPLAGGSYNEQFF. Here the CDR3 DNA reads TGCGCCAGCATCCCACTAGCGGGAGGGTCCTACAATGAGCAGTTCTTC.

The J gene is TRBJ1-2, the V gene TRBV5-1; D gene uncertain. The CDR3 totals 14 residues. Germline V CDR1 and CDR2: SGHRS, YFSETQ. The V gene lost 4 bases and the J gene lost 2 bases, with 12 bases spanning the gap. The DNA of the CDR3 is TGCGCCAGCAGCCCTGTCCCGGGAAACTATGGCTACACCTTC. Protein: CASSPVPGNYGYTF. Based on the CDR3 plus reference TRBV5-1 and TRBJ1-2, the full variable domain is KAGVTQTPRYLIKTRGQQVTLSCSPISGHRSVSWYQQTPGQGLQFLFEYFSETQRNKGNFPGRFSGRQFSNSRSEMNVSTLELGDSALYLCASSPVPGNYGYTFGSGTRLTVV.

In regard to this clone: Compared with germline, one end of the junction differs, possibly owing to a read error. The rearrangement links TRBV7-3 to TRBJ2-1, with 10 bases matching TRBD2. This CDR3 has 14 residues. From germline, CDR1 is SGHTA and CDR2 FQGTGA. CDR3 coding DNA: TGTGCCAGCAGCTCCGGGACTAGCGACAAGGAGCAGTTCTTC. This codes for CASSSGTSDKEQFF.

This clone was observed a handful of times. The V and J genes are TRBV10-2 and TRBJ2-3, with TRBD2 matching 7 bases. Losses at the gene ends were 10 bases for V and 4 bases for J; bases not matched to a gene: 8. CDR3 length equals 13 residues. Germline CDR1 is WSHSY and CDR2 is SAAADI. Here the CDR3 reads CATRDYRSDTQYF. Written as DNA, the CDR3 is TGCGCCACCCGGGACTACAGATCAGATACGCAGTATTTT.

This chain uses TRBV2 with TRBJ2-5; the D gene is possibly TRBD2 (5 bases). Germline V gene sequence: CDR1 SNHLY, CDR2 FYNNEI. This CDR3 has 13 residues. Trimming took off 4 bases at V and 5 bases at J, with 11 bases between the two ends. The CDR3 region is CASSVEGSETQYF. In nucleotides, the CDR3 is TGTGCCAGCAGTGTAGAGGGATCGGAGACCCAGTACTTC. Full variable domain (missing parts from reference TRBV2 and TRBJ2-5): EPEVTQTPSHQVTQMGQEVILRCVPISNHLYFYWYRQILGQKVEFLVSFYNNEISEKSEIFDDQFSVERPDGSNFTLKIRSTKLEDSAMYFCASSVEGSETQYFGPGTRLLVL.

This chain joins TRBV5-1 and TRBJ2-1, with D tentatively TRBD1 (6 bases). V was pared by 3 bases and J by 4 bases, with 14 bases between. The CDR3 is 15 amino acids. CDR1 and CDR2 from the germline V gene are SGHRS and YFSETQ. CDR3 protein: CASSWTDSQYNEQFF. As DNA, the CDR3 is TGCGCCAGCAGCTGGACGGACAGCCAGTACAATGAGCAGTTCTTC.

The chain combines TRBV18 with TRBJ2-7, with 9 bases that match TRBD2. This CDR3 comprises 16 residues. With V trimmed by 3 bases and J by 3 bases, 9 bases remained unmatched. The germline gives CDR1 KGHSH, CDR2 LQKENI. CDR3 DNA: TGTGCCAGCTCACCCGTTAGCGGGAGTAGGGTCTACGAGCAGTACTTC. Translation gives CASSPVSGSRVYEQYF.

As regards this clone: At one end the junction does not follow the germline gene, possibly because of a read error. The chain combines TRBV7-9 with TRBJ2-1; weak D call: TRBD2 (6 bases). CDR3 length: 10 amino acids. Per germline, CDR1 SEHNR and CDR2 FQNEAQ (reference sequence). Here the CDR3 DNA reads TGTGCCAGCAGCTTAGTATCGGGGGTCTTC. Its protein is CASSLVSGVF.

This chain joins TRBV2 and TRBJ2-4; 10 positions match TRBD1. Germline values: CDR1 SNHLY, CDR2 FYNNEI. V lost 6 bases and J lost 10; bases outside the gene matches: 18. The CDR3 totals 17 residues. CDR3 nucleotide sequence: TGTGCCAGCAGGGCGTCCCAGACAGGGGGCAGATCGGTGATTCAGTACTTC. Translation gives CASRASQTGGRSVIQYF.

In this sample, this clone turned up a few times. This chain links TRBV19 with TRBJ1-1; D remains unclear. Germline lookup yields CDR1 LNHDA and CDR2 SQIVND (reference sequence). Trimming removed 5 bases from V and 4 bases from J, with 8 bases in between. The CDR3 covers 12 residues. The CDR3 loop is CASSFGGTEAFF. The CDR3 DNA is TGTGCCAGTAGTTTCGGAGGCACTGAAGCTTTCTTT.

This chain joins TRBV7-2 and TRBJ2-7, with a tentative D call TRBD2 (5 bases). Germline loops: CDR1 SGHTA, CDR2 FQGNSA. The CDR3 loop spans 15 amino acids. The germline V and J ends were trimmed by 3 bases and 5 bases, with 17 bases remaining between them. CDR3 DNA sequence: TGTGCCAGCAGCTTCGGGCGAGGGAGATACGACGAGCAGTACTTC. Translating it yields CASSFGRGRYDEQYF.